Here is one TCR beta chain with its context. The antigen is not known. This sample is drawn from a study of cytomegalovirus exposure and HLA in healthy donors. Study findings and constraints: In most subjects, TCR beta sequences reportedly gave accurate predictions of HLA-A and HLA-B alleles. According to the study, 160 or so TCR beta chains were cytomegalovirus-associated. Follow-up analysis later connected one missense variant in DCLRE1C with trimming of TCR beta V- and J-genes.

This CDR3 is 11 amino acids long. V was trimmed by 3 bases and J by 7 bases, leaving 7 bases between them. Germline-derived CDR1 and CDR2 are DFQATT and SNEGSKA (reference sequence). A multiplex PCR was run with 60 Vbeta primers and 13 Jbeta primers. Some clones are missing from TCRdb's copy, which holds only in-frame ones; the method was immunoSEQ multiplex PCR. The sample records approximately 150,000 clones, 80% being singletons. The chain couples TRBV20-1 to TRBJ1-5, with D hard to call. Sequencing used PBMCs. This TCR was sampled from a woman aged 40-49 years in good health and CMV-seronegative. The CDR3 spells CSASSGQPQHF. DNA of the CDR3: TGCAGTGCTAGTTCGGGACAGCCCCAGCATTTT.